A single sample gave rise to the 23 T cell receptor beta chains below, sequenced in a study of Graves' ophthalmopathy and Graves' hyperthyroidism. TCR beta CDR3 amplification used RNA transcripts. HTBI primers served in a first-round RT-PCR, which a second-round multiplex PCR followed. MiXCR, run by TCRdb on the multiplex PCR reads, gives a single entry per CDR3 protein. The repertoire holds approximately 460,000 distinct CDR3 sequences, around an eighth seen once, with 9.5% to 10% in the top ten. Sequenced sample: blood. These receptors came from a woman under 40 with Graves' ophthalmopathy.

This clonotype showed up many times. V usage is TRBV6-1 and J usage is TRBJ2-3; no firm D call. The CDR3 spans 13 residues. V was cut by 5 bases and J by 0 bases, with 6 bases left in between. The germline V gene has CDR1 MNHNS and CDR2 SASEGT. The CDR3 DNA follows: TGTGCCAGCAGTAAGATTAGCACAGATACGCAGTATTTT. This gives the protein CASSKISTDTQYF.

This clonotype showed up many times. This chain joins TRBV20-1 and TRBJ1-1, with unresolved D. Germline V CDR1 and CDR2: DFQATT, SNEGSKA (reference sequence). CDR3 length: 13 residues. V was cut by 3 bases and J by 0 bases, with 8 bases left in between. The CDR3 coding sequence is TGCAGTGCTAGCAGACCCTTGAACACTGAAGCTTTCTTT. Amino acids: CSASRPLNTEAFF.

This clonotype was found many times. This chain connects TRBV11-2 to TRBJ2-7, with a possible D match to TRBD2 (5 bases). CDR1 is SGHAT, CDR2 FQNNGV, per germline. V lost 0 bases, J lost 7 bases, and 10 bases lay in between. The CDR3 consists of 13 residues. CDR3 amino acids: CASSLEGRTEQYF. CDR3 DNA sequence: TGTGCCAGCAGCTTAGAGGGCAGGACTGAGCAGTACTTC.

This clonotype was observed many times. The chain couples TRBV11-1 to TRBJ1-1; perhaps TRBD1 as D (6 bases). Trimming cost V 0 bases and J 4 bases, with 15 bases left between them. The CDR3 has 16 residues. Germline CDR1 and CDR2: SGHAT and FQDESV (reference sequence). As DNA, the CDR3 is TGTGCCAGCAGCTTAGCACAGGGCTATGGCGGCACTGAAGCTTTCTTT. Translating it yields CASSLAQGYGGTEAFF.

This clonotype was detected a few times. The rearrangement links TRBV10-3 to TRBJ1-1; D gene uncertain. V gave up 10 bases and J gave up 8 bases, with 17 bases separating them. CDR1 ENHRY and CDR2 SYGVKD come from the germline V gene. The CDR3 extends over 12 amino acids. CDR3 protein: CATSETRAEAFF. CDR3 DNA sequence: TGTGCCACCTCCGAAACAAGGGCAGAAGCTTTCTTT.

This clonotype showed up many times. The chain is built from TRBV18 and TRBJ2-5; D remains unclear. The germline gives CDR1 KGHSH, CDR2 LQKENI. Trimming shortened V by 3 bases and J by 1 base, and 12 bases separated the two germline ends. The CDR3 runs to 15 residues. The CDR3 is CASSPPGLTQETQYF. The CDR3 DNA is TGTGCCAGCTCACCGCCGGGCCTCACCCAAGAGACCCAGTACTTC.

With regard to this clonotype: Germline and junction disagree at one end, which may indicate a read error. This chain uses TRBV20-1 with TRBJ1-1; possibly TRBD1 for D (5 bases). The length of the CDR3 is 11 residues. Per the germline V gene, CDR1 is DFQATT and CDR2 is SNEGSKA (reference sequence). The CDR3 DNA follows: TGTACCCCCCAGGGCGACACTGAAGCTTTCTTT. The encoded protein is CTPQGDTEAFF.

The chain recombines TRBV6-1 with TRBJ2-7, with TRBD1 matching over 9 bases. The CDR3 loop spans 15 amino acids. The V gene's germline CDR1 is MNHNS and CDR2 SASEGT. The J segment lost 7 bases and the V segment lost 7 bases, leaving 14 bases of the junction unmatched. CDR3 loop: CASTDLGQGNKEQYF. DNA of the CDR3: TGTGCCAGCACCGACCTGGGACAGGGTAATAAAGAGCAGTACTTC.

This clonotype was found a few times. V gene TRBV5-1 combines with J gene TRBJ2-5; TRBD2 might be the D (6 bases). V lost 3 bases, J lost 3 bases, and 12 bases lay in between. CDR3 length equals 14 residues. From germline, CDR1 is SGHRS and CDR2 YFSETQ. The CDR3 nucleotides are TGCGCCAGCAGCTGGGCCTCGGGGGAAGAGACCCAGTACTTC. It codes for CASSWASGEETQYF.

This clonotype showed up many times. DNA for the CDR3: TGTGCCACCAGTGTTCTAGAAAGGACAGGGGCGGGTTCCAAAAACTATGGCTACACCTTC. Its protein product is CATSVLERTGAGSKNYGYTF. The gene calls are TRBV24-1 and TRBJ1-2, with TRBD1 matching over 9 bases. Trimming cost V 5 bases and J 2 bases; bases outside gene matches: 20. Germline V gene data show CDR1 as KGHDR and CDR2 as SFDVKD. CDR3 size: 20 residues.

This clonotype has at least ten counts. J is TRBJ1-1 and V is TRBV9, with a tentative D call TRBD1 (5 bases). Trimming pared 2 bases from V and 8 bases from J, leaving 19 bases between. The length of the CDR3 is 15 residues. CDR1 SGDLS and CDR2 YYNGEE come from the germline V gene. The CDR3 bases are TGTGCCAGCAGCGTGCAGGGAACACTTACGGCGGAAGCTTTCTTT. It specifies CASSVQGTLTAEAFF.

This clonotype was counted at least ten times. The CDR3 nucleotides are TGTGCCAGCAGCTTATCCCGGGGAGGGCAGCGGGCCGGGGAGCTGTTTTTT. It translates to CASSLSRGGQRAGELFF. The rearrangement uses TRBV7-2 and TRBJ2-2; 7 nucleotides align to TRBD2. With V trimmed by 2 bases and J by 6 bases, 12 bases remained unmatched. CDR1 SGHTA and CDR2 FQGNSA come from the germline V gene. CDR3 length: 17 amino acids.

This clonotype was recorded many times. This chain joins TRBV2 and TRBJ1-2; no definite D call. CDR1 and CDR2 from the germline V gene are SNHLY and FYNNEI. The CDR3 spans 14 residues. Trimming left V 7 bases short and J 7 bases short, with 19 bases between. The CDR3 sequence: CASIEVSTVRGYTF. CDR3 sequence (DNA): TGTGCCAGCATTGAGGTCAGCACGGTGCGTGGCTACACCTTC.

The chain uses TRBV27 and TRBJ1-6; perhaps TRBD1 as D (5 bases). The CDR3 runs 14 residues. Germline V gives CDR1 MNHEY, CDR2 SMNVEV (reference sequence). V was shortened by 11 bases and J by 7 bases, with 18 bases between the two germline ends. This CDR3 reads CAFSRGPNNSPLHF. The CDR3 nucleotides read TGTGCCTTCTCCCGGGGACCCAACAATTCACCCCTCCACTTT.

This clonotype has ten or more counts. The chain employs TRBV11-2 and TRBJ1-6; D gene ambiguous. Trimming left V 0 bases short and J 9 bases short, with 6 bases between. Germline V CDR1 and CDR2: SGHAT, FQNNGV. The CDR3 covers 13 residues. CDR3 DNA sequence: TGTGCCAGCAGCTTAGATCTACGTTCACCCCTCCACTTT. It yields the protein CASSLDLRSPLHF.

This clonotype showed up just a few times. V and J are TRBV12-3 or TRBV12-4 and TRBJ1-1; D is unclear. V lost 7 bases and J lost 4, with 10 bases in between. This CDR3 is built from 12 residues. The CDR3 DNA sequence: TGTGCCAGCACGCGGGGTAGCACTGAAGCTTTCTTT. Translating it yields CASTRGSTEAFF.

As to this clonotype: A much more abundant neighbour one base away suggests this may be a read error. No conserved phenylalanine or tryptophan ends this CDR3, so it is likely a read error. This chain links TRBV6-1 with TRBJ1-1; 10 bases line up with TRBD1. Germline V gene data show CDR1 as MNHNS and CDR2 as SASEGT. The CDR3 totals 15 residues. V lost 3 bases, J lost 6 bases, and 7 bases stayed unmatched. CDR3 sequence (DNA): TGTGCCAGCAGTGAGGACAGGGGGAGATCTGCTGAAGCTTTCTAT. This codes for CASSEDRGRSAEAFY.

This clonotype occurred many times. V and J are TRBV7-8 and TRBJ2-7; D perhaps matches TRBD1 (5 bases). Germline CDR1 and CDR2: SGHVS and FQNEAQ. Trimming took off 3 bases at V and 0 bases at J, with 15 bases between the two ends. The CDR3 sequence is 16 residues long. CDR3 sequence reads: CASSFPKGPSSYEQYF. The CDR3 nucleotides read TGTGCCAGCAGCTTCCCCAAGGGGCCAAGCTCCTACGAGCAGTACTTC.

This clonotype was recorded at least ten times. The genes are TRBV5-1 and TRBJ2-2; possibly TRBD1 for D (7 bases). CDR3 size: 14 residues. The V end was cut by 3 bases, the J end by 4 bases, with 10 bases between. The germline CDR1 and CDR2 sequences are SGHRS and YFSETQ. CDR3 sequence: CASSWQGGTGELFF. The CDR3 bases are TGCGCCAGCAGCTGGCAGGGGGGCACCGGGGAGCTGTTTTTT.

J is TRBJ2-2 and V is TRBV9; D remains ambiguous. This CDR3 is 15 amino acids long. V dropped 0 bases and J dropped 9 bases, with 15 bases sitting between them. CDR1 is SGDLS and CDR2 is YYNGEE in the germline V gene. The CDR3 spells CASSVEGVTFRELFF. The CDR3 nucleotides read TGTGCCAGCAGCGTAGAAGGAGTGACATTCCGGGAGCTGTTTTTT.

The chain uses TRBV12-3 or TRBV12-4 and TRBJ2-5; D ambiguous. Trimming took 3 bases from V and 3 from J, leaving 11 bases between them. There are 14 residues in the CDR3. The CDR3 DNA reads as TGTGCCAGCAGTTTGATGGACGTAGAAGAGACCCAGTACTTC. Its protein is CASSLMDVEETQYF.

In this sample, this clonotype turned up a few times. The chain employs TRBV5-1 and TRBJ2-7; TRBD1 aligns across 11 bases. Germline V lookup: CDR1 SGHRS, CDR2 YFSETQ. This CDR3 is built from 16 residues. V lost 0 bases to trimming and J lost 0 bases; unmatched junction nucleotides: 2. CDR3 sequence (DNA): TGCGCCAGCAGCTTGGCCGGGACAGGGGGCTCCTACGAGCAGTACTTC. It specifies CASSLAGTGGSYEQYF.

This clonotype was counted ten times or more. The J gene is TRBJ1-1, the V gene TRBV15; possible D gene TRBD1, 6 bases. Trimming removed 6 bases from V and 6 bases from J, with 29 bases in between. The CDR3 is 18 residues long. Germline V gene lookup returns CDR1 LNHNV and CDR2 YYDKDF (reference sequence). CDR3: CATRSQAGASAGSPEAFF. The CDR3 DNA reads as TGTGCCACCAGATCCCAGGCGGGGGCGTCGGCGGGTAGCCCTGAAGCTTTCTTT.